This record concerns one T cell receptor beta chain sequence. This entry is derived from a study of blood T cell repertoires in COVID-19. Study overall: Sites across the United States, Italy and Spain contributed samples from acute and convalescent COVID-19. T cells, B-cell-depleted T cells, or PBMCs provided the cDNA or gDNA that served as material.

Authors' processing steps: Reference gene primer amplification gave nucleated cell count estimates. Clones were read by immunoSEQ multiplex PCR, and TCRdb kept only the in-frame ones, dropping some. V and J calls plus clone size are reproduced from that table; the DNA served to infer D and trimming. The sample holds some 83,000 clones, 70% to 90% seen once. Germline lookup yields CDR1 MNHNY and CDR2 SVGAGI (reference sequence). The V gene lost 0 bases and the J gene lost 0 bases, with 9 bases spanning the gap. This CDR3 comprises 16 residues. Sequencing used peripheral blood. The chain joins TRBV6-6 to TRBJ1-3; a weak D match, TRBD1 (5 bases). This sequence originates from a woman aged 80 or older with active or convalescent COVID-19. CDR3 DNA: TGTGCCAGCAGTTACTCGATGCAGGGCTCTGGAAACACCATATATTTT. It yields the protein CASSYSMQGSGNTIYF.